This T cell receptor (beta chain) comes out of a study of blood T cell repertoires in COVID-19. Study-wide background: Nucleic acid was either cDNA or gDNA, and it came from T cells, B-cell-depleted T cells, or PBMCs.

This clone has only a few counts. The data were produced by immunoSEQ multiplex PCR, yet TCRdb's version contains in-frame clones alone and is incomplete. The sample lists approximately 300,000 clones, roughly 82% occurring once. Trimming took 5 bases from V and 1 from J, leaving 12 bases between them. Germline-derived CDR1 and CDR2 are MDHEN and SYDVKM. The length of the CDR3 is 15 residues. Sequenced: peripheral blood. This sequence originates from a woman between 50 and 59 years old with acute or convalescent COVID-19. The rearrangement links TRBV28 to TRBJ1-5; D is perhaps TRBD1 (5 bases). The CDR3 here is CASSPPGLSNQPQHF. As DNA, the CDR3 is TGTGCCAGCAGTCCCCCGGGACTAAGCAATCAGCCCCAGCATTTT.